This entry lists 30 T cell receptor beta chains sequenced from one sample in a study of shared clonotypes between healthy human individuals. Some clones are missing from TCRdb's copy, which holds only in-frame ones; the method was immunoSEQ multiplex PCR. The table has 2,500,000 or so clones, roughly 93% seen once. The sample taken for sequencing was naive CD4+ T cells from PBMCs. As for subset: CD45RA+ positively selected. These receptors originate from a young man in good health. Some clones in this sample may be carry-over from other donors' samples.

This chain links TRBV20-1 with TRBJ2-5; no firm D call. V was clipped by 3 bases and J by 4 bases, with 6 bases between them. The CDR3 is 11 amino acids. Germline V gene data show CDR1 as DFQATT and CDR2 as SNEGSKA (reference sequence). CDR3 amino acids: CSASVAETQYF. The CDR3 DNA reads as TGCAGTGCTAGCGTCGCAGAGACCCAGTACTTC.

This clone was counted a single time. J is TRBJ2-2 and V is TRBV5-1; perhaps TRBD1 as D (6 bases). This CDR3 region has 16 residues. V gave up 4 bases and J gave up 0 bases, with 13 bases separating them. Germline loops: CDR1 SGHRS, CDR2 YFSETQ. The CDR3 is CASSPRTVTNTGELFF. CDR3 bases: TGCGCCAGCAGCCCCCGGACAGTGACGAACACCGGGGAGCTGTTTTTT. Together with reference TRBV5-1 and TRBJ2-2, the CDR3 gives the full variable domain: KAGVTQTPRYLIKTRGQQVTLSCSPISGHRSVSWYQQTPGQGLQFLFEYFSETQRNKGNFPGRFSGRQFSNSRSEMNVSTLELGDSALYLCASSPRTVTNTGELFFGEGSRLTVL.

A single count supports this clone. The chain links TRBV6-1 to TRBJ1-5; D possibly corresponds to TRBD1 (5 bases). Per germline, CDR1 MNHNS and CDR2 SASEGT. V was cut by 1 base and J by 2 bases, with 12 bases left in between. The CDR3 is 16 residues long. Here the CDR3 reads CASSEGGGWGNQPQHF. CDR3 DNA: TGTGCCAGCAGTGAAGGGGGGGGATGGGGCAATCAGCCCCAGCATTTT.

Regarding this clone: At one boundary the junction diverges from the germline segment, which might be a read error. The V gene is TRBV4-1, the J gene TRBJ2-7, with no clear D. This CDR3 comprises 15 residues. Per the germline V gene, CDR1 is MGHRA and CDR2 is YSYEKL. The CDR3 loop reads CASSHPPVMTYKQYF. The CDR3 bases are TGCGCCAGCAGCCACCCCCCCGTCATGACCTACAAGCAGTACTTC.

This clone was found once. The chain carries TRBV4-1 and TRBJ2-7, with D perhaps TRBD2 (6 bases). V shed 5 bases and J shed 4 bases, with 18 bases lying between them. Germline loops: CDR1 MGHRA, CDR2 YSYEKL. The CDR3 sequence is 15 residues long. The CDR3 protein is CASSSGGAENYEQYF. CDR3 nucleotides: TGCGCCAGCAGCTCCGGGGGTGCGGAAAATTACGAGCAGTACTTC.

This chain uses TRBV4-2 with TRBJ1-1; 7 nucleotides align to TRBD1. The V and J ends lost 4 bases and 1 base, in that order; junction bases with no gene match: 3. This CDR3 has 14 amino acids. Germline lookup yields CDR1 LGHNA and CDR2 YNFKEQ. The CDR3 DNA is TGTGCCAGCAGCCTCCGGGACAGGAACACTGAAGCTTTCTTT. Residues: CASSLRDRNTEAFF.

The chain has TRBV19 and TRBJ2-3; 7 bases map to TRBD2. CDR1 and CDR2 from the germline V gene are LNHDA and SQIVND (reference sequence). There are 15 residues in the CDR3. V dropped 7 bases and J dropped 4; count of bases not matched to a gene: 11. CDR3 coding DNA: TGTGCCAGTACCTTGGGGACCGGGAGGCCAGATACGCAGTATTTT. It encodes CASTLGTGRPDTQYF. The full variable domain, completed using reference TRBV19 and TRBJ2-3, is DGGITQSPKYLFRKEGQNVTLSCEQNLNHDAMYWYRQDPGQGLRLIYYSQIVNDFQKGDIAEGYSVSREKKESFPLTVTSAQKNPTAFYLCASTLGTGRPDTQYFGPGTRLTVL.

The CDR3 protein is CASRPGQGTYEQYF. The CDR3 DNA reads as TGTGCCAGCAGGCCGGGACAGGGGACCTACGAGCAGTACTTC. The chain links TRBV6-1 to TRBJ2-7, with 10 bases fitting TRBD1. The CDR3 is 14 residues long. Germline V gene lookup returns CDR1 MNHNS and CDR2 SASEGT. The ends lost 6 bases at V and 2 bases at J; junction bases unmatched: 4.

This clone appeared a single time. DNA for the CDR3: TGTGCCAGCAGCGTAGAGGGACTAGCGGGAGACGTCAGCACAGATACGCAGTATTTT. Translating it yields CASSVEGLAGDVSTDTQYF. The chain combines TRBV9 with TRBJ2-3; 14 bases align to TRBD2. In germline, CDR1 is SGDLS, CDR2 YYNGEE. V shed 0 bases, J shed 0 bases, and the junction held 6 bases outside the gene matches. The CDR3 consists of 19 residues.

There are a few counts of this clone. The sample holds other DNA sequences that translate to the same CDR3. V gene TRBV5-1 combines with J gene TRBJ1-5; a possible D gene is TRBD1 (6 bases). Trimming left V 3 bases short and J 1 base short, with 11 bases between. Germline V gene data show CDR1 as SGHRS and CDR2 as YFSETQ. This CDR3 has 15 amino acids. The CDR3: CASSSTGSSNQPQHF. For the CDR3, the DNA is TGCGCCAGCAGCTCTACAGGGTCCAGCAATCAGCCCCAGCATTTT.

This clone was seen once. CDR3 sequence (DNA): TGTGCCAGCAGCCTACACAGGAACACTGAAGCTTTCTTT. Its protein product is CASSLHRNTEAFF. This chain uses TRBV7-8 with TRBJ1-1, with D unclear. V shed 5 bases and J shed 1 base, with 8 bases lying between them. This CDR3 is built from 13 residues. CDR1 SGHVS and CDR2 FQNEAQ come from the germline V gene.

This sequence joins TRBV4-1 and TRBJ2-7, with TRBD1 matching 7 bases. Per germline, CDR1 MGHRA and CDR2 YSYEKL. The V segment lost 3 bases and the J segment 5 bases; nucleotides outside the gene matches: 10. This CDR3 is built from 15 residues. CDR3 region: CASSHPRDSPNEQYF. CDR3 nucleotide sequence: TGCGCCAGCAGCCACCCCCGGGACAGCCCAAACGAGCAGTACTTC.

The V and J genes are TRBV10-1 and TRBJ2-3; a weak D match, TRBD2 (5 bases). Germline CDR1 WNHNN, CDR2 SYGVQD (reference sequence). The CDR3 is made up of 14 amino acids. Written as DNA, the CDR3 is TGCCCCTCCGGAGACACTGCGGGTTCAGATACGCAGTATTTT. Its protein is CPSGDTAGSDTQYF.

This sequence joins TRBV6-5 and TRBJ1-2; 7 nucleotides align to TRBD1. CDR1 MNHEY and CDR2 SVGAGI come from the germline V gene. There are 14 residues in the CDR3. V gave up 5 bases and J gave up 4 bases; unmatched junction bases: 7. CDR3 DNA: TGTGCCAGCAGTCCCCGGACAGGAGGCTATGGCTACACCTTC. Protein product: CASSPRTGGYGYTF.

The chain has TRBV2 and TRBJ2-3; D uncertain. The CDR3 loop spans 12 amino acids. Germline V CDR1 and CDR2: SNHLY, FYNNEI. V lost 3 bases and J 6 bases, leaving 7 bases between the germline ends. The CDR3 nucleotides are TGTGCCAGCAGTGAGACGGAGGATACGCAGTATTTT. This gives the protein CASSETEDTQYF.

This rearrangement joins TRBV28 to TRBJ2-7; D is unresolved. The germline gives CDR1 MDHEN, CDR2 SYDVKM. The CDR3 is 12 amino acids. Between the trimmed V and J ends, which lost 4 bases and 7 bases, there was a span of 11 bases. CDR3 protein: CASSSPGWEQYF. In DNA, the CDR3 is TGTGCCAGCAGTTCCCCCGGTTGGGAGCAGTACTTC.

The V and J genes are TRBV29-1 and TRBJ1-3, with D tentatively TRBD1 (6 bases). Germline CDR1 SQVTM, CDR2 ANQGSEA. The V end was cut by 4 bases, the J end by 4 bases, with 11 bases between. The CDR3 loop spans 13 amino acids. The CDR3 reads CSVGNRDGNTIYF. CDR3 bases: TGCAGCGTTGGCAACAGGGACGGAAACACCATATATTTT.

V gene TRBV5-4 combines with J gene TRBJ2-5; 8 nucleotides match TRBD2. The J segment lost 5 bases and the V segment lost 7 bases, leaving 10 bases of the junction unmatched. The CDR3 covers 14 residues. Germline assignment: CDR1 SGHNT and CDR2 YYREEE (reference sequence). The CDR3 region is CASSRGVPRETQYF. CDR3 nucleotide sequence: TGTGCCAGCTCGCGGGGGGTCCCTCGCGAGACCCAGTACTTC.

This chain connects TRBV13 to TRBJ2-1; 9 bases map to TRBD2. Germline V lookup: CDR1 PRHDT, CDR2 FYEKMQ (reference sequence). This CDR3 is 17 amino acids long. The V segment lost 7 bases and the J segment 0 bases; nucleotides outside the gene matches: 10. In DNA form, the CDR3 reads TGTGCCAGCAAAATCAGCGGGAGGCGATCCTCCTACAATGAGCAGTTCTTC. Translating it yields CASKISGRRSSYNEQFF. Full variable domain (rest looked up from reference TRBV13 and TRBJ2-1): AAGVIQSPRHLIKEKRETATLKCYPIPRHDTVYWYQQGPGQDPQFLISFYEKMQSDKGSIPDRFSAQQFSDYHSELNMSSLELGDSALYFCASKISGRRSSYNEQFFGPGTRLTVL.

The table lists this clone with a count of one. The chain links TRBV2 to TRBJ1-5, with D uncertain. The germline CDR1 and CDR2 sequences are SNHLY and FYNNEI. Trimming took off 3 bases at V and 5 bases at J, with 17 bases between the two ends. The CDR3 sequence is 16 residues long. CDR3: CASSDRDPGPYQPQHF. In DNA form, the CDR3 reads TGTGCCAGCAGTGATCGGGATCCCGGACCCTATCAGCCCCAGCATTTT.

V is TRBV7-2 and J is TRBJ2-5, with 9 bases that match TRBD1. Germline-derived CDR1 and CDR2 are SGHTA and FQGNSA. This CDR3 comprises 14 residues. After removal of 5 bases from V and 4 bases from J, the junction contained 5 bases not matched to a gene. The CDR3 DNA is TGTGCCAGCAGCGGAGACAGGGGGAGAGAGACCCAGTACTTC. This codes for CASSGDRGRETQYF.

The rearrangement joins TRBV4-3 to TRBJ2-7, with 9 bases lining up with TRBD2. The CDR3 runs to 13 residues. The V gene's germline CDR1 is LGHNA and CDR2 YSLEER. J gave up 6 bases and V 6 bases, and 6 bases lay outside the gene matches. The CDR3 nucleotides are TGCGCCAGCAGTCGGACTAGCGAGACCGAGCAGTACTTC. Amino acid sequence: CASSRTSETEQYF.

V is TRBV5-1 and J is TRBJ1-4; D may be TRBD1 (5 bases). With 3 bases removed from V and 8 bases from J, the gap between germline ends came to 23 bases. The CDR3 length is 17 residues. CDR1 and CDR2 (germline): SGHRS, YFSETQ. The CDR3 DNA sequence: TGCGCCAGCAGCTCCCCGACCCCCGGGACTGAACTCGAAAAACTGTTTTTT. Amino acid sequence: CASSSPTPGTELEKLFF. Looking up the rest from reference TRBV5-1 and TRBJ1-4 gives the full variable domain: KAGVTQTPRYLIKTRGQQVTLSCSPISGHRSVSWYQQTPGQGLQFLFEYFSETQRNKGNFPGRFSGRQFSNSRSEMNVSTLELGDSALYLCASSSPTPGTELEKLFFGSGTQLSVL.

The chain is built from TRBV6-6 and TRBJ2-5, with D uncertain. Near its end, the DNA agrees better with TRBJ2-7, so the J call may be wrong. The CDR3 runs 16 residues. Germline-derived CDR1 and CDR2 are MNHNY and SVGAGI (reference sequence). CDR3 in amino acids: CASSYSSLSSSYEQYF. Written as DNA, the CDR3 is TGTGCCAGCAGTTACTCGAGTTTATCGAGCTCCTACGAGCAGTACTTC.

This chain links TRBV5-5 with TRBJ1-5; D unresolved. This CDR3 spans 14 amino acids. The germline V gene has CDR1 SGHKS and CDR2 YYEKEE (reference sequence). Trimming left V 2 bases short and J 5 bases short, with 11 bases between. The CDR3, as DNA: TGTGCCAGCAGCTTTGACAATCCCCATCAGCCCCAGCATTTT. Translating it yields CASSFDNPHQPQHF.

The chain combines TRBV25-1 with TRBJ2-7; TRBD1 matches 8 bases. CDR1 and CDR2 from the germline V gene are MGHDK and SYGVNS. CDR3 length equals 14 residues. The V segment lost 5 bases and the J segment 3 bases; nucleotides outside the gene matches: 6. The CDR3 spells CASSRTGSFYEQYF. CDR3 coding DNA: TGTGCCAGCAGTAGGACAGGGTCATTCTACGAGCAGTACTTC.

The J gene is TRBJ2-5, the V gene TRBV5-1, with D possibly being TRBD1 (6 bases). This CDR3 has 15 residues. Trimming took 1 base from V and 2 from J, leaving 12 bases between them. Looked up from germline, CDR1 is SGHRS and CDR2 is YFSETQ. In nucleotides, the CDR3 is TGCGCCAGCAGCTTGACAGGGCGGACGCAAGAGACCCAGTACTTC. Translated: CASSLTGRTQETQYF.

The chain carries TRBV9 and TRBJ1-5; a weak D match, TRBD1 (5 bases). Germline V lookup: CDR1 SGDLS, CDR2 YYNGEE. Trimming removed 4 bases from V and 7 bases from J, with 21 bases in between. The CDR3 length is 16 residues. CDR3 coding DNA: TGTGCCAGCAGCCCGACAGCGGGGGGGACGAGACAGCCCCAGCATTTT. Amino acid sequence: CASSPTAGGTRQPQHF.

The rearrangement links TRBV18 to TRBJ1-5; 8 nucleotides line up with TRBD1. This CDR3 has 16 amino acids. CDR1 and CDR2 (germline): KGHSH, LQKENI. After removal of 5 bases from V and 1 base from J, the junction contained 7 bases not matched to a gene. CDR3 bases: TGTGCCAGCTCAGACCAGGGGGCTGGAAGCAATCAGCCCCAGCATTTT. Amino acid sequence: CASSDQGAGSNQPQHF.

The rearrangement links TRBV15 to TRBJ2-5, with unresolved D. The CDR3 length is 14 residues. Germline CDR1 LNHNV, CDR2 YYDKDF (reference sequence). V dropped 6 bases and J dropped 0 bases, with 11 bases sitting between them. The CDR3 bases are TGTGCCACCAGTCCCGACTTGTACCAAGAGACCCAGTACTTC. As protein: CATSPDLYQETQYF.